This is a list of T cell receptor beta chains from one sample in a study of OX40 agonist ivuxolimab in advanced cancers. Assay: immunoSEQ multiplex PCR; the TCRdb copy retains only in-frame clones and omits some. The table records about 99,000 clones, approximately 93% of them present only once. Specimen: CD4+ or CD8+ T cells sorted from blood, collected in a trial of the OX40 agonist ivuxolimab. These TCRs come from an adult with an advanced solid tumor such as melanoma, head and neck, liver or kidney cancer. Each CDR3 is given with its conserved first and last residue. Each record gives: CDR3 length, D gene, clone size, V gene, J gene, CDR3 protein, CDR3 DNA. The D gene is left open where the match is weak. Expanded clones get a size class; other rows say once, few or many, or leave the size out.

16,TRBD1,NA,TRBV18,TRBJ2-7,CASSPGTGNREDEQYF,TGTGCCAGCTCACCCGGGACAGGGAATAGGGAGGACGAGCAGTACTTC
15,NA,once,TRBV4-1,TRBJ1-5,CASSQPGRLNQPQHF,TGCGCCAGCAGTCAACCGGGACGGCTCAATCAGCCCCAGCATTTT
14,NA,few,TRBV30,TRBJ1-1,CAWSVRGLGAEAFF,TGTGCCTGGAGTGTACGCGGGCTGGGAGCTGAAGCTTTCTTT
15,NA,NA,TRBV7-2,TRBJ2-5,CASSLVPAIPREQYF,TGTGCCAGCAGCTTAGTCCCAGCCATCCCTCGGGAGCAGTACTTC
15,TRBD1,NA,TRBV30,TRBJ1-2,CAWSVFGTGWYGYTF,TGTGCCTGGAGTGTATTTGGGACAGGGTGGTATGGCTACACCTTC
14,TRBD1,once,TRBV9,TRBJ2-7,CASSQWGTAYEQYF,TGTGCCAGCAGCCAGTGGGGGACAGCTTACGAGCAGTACTTC
12,NA,NA,TRBV29-1,TRBJ2-7,CSVELAAYEQYF,TGCAGCGTTGAGTTAGCGGCGTACGAGCAGTACTTC
17,NA,NA,TRBV5-1,TRBJ1-3,CASSPGGLGDPGNTIYF,TGCGCCAGCAGCCCCGGCGGACTAGGCGACCCTGGAAACACCATATATTTT
14,NA,NA,TRBV19,TRBJ1-4,CASSPRGSWEKLFF,TGTGCCAGTAGTCCCAGAGGGTCGTGGGAAAAACTGTTTTTT
17,TRBD1,NA,TRBV9,TRBJ2-3,CASSKAPPGQHTDTQYF,TGTGCCAGCAGCAAAGCCCCCCCGGGACAGCACACAGATACGCAGTATTTT
16,NA,NA,TRBV7-2,TRBJ1-4,CASSLERQVLNEKLFF,TGTGCCAGCAGCTTAGAGCGACAGGTCCTTAATGAAAAACTGTTTTTT
11,NA,NA,TRBV28,TRBJ2-7,CASSTVGKGYF,TGTGCCAGCAGTACCGTCGGAAAAGGGTACTTC
13,NA,NA,TRBV6-1,TRBJ1-5,CASSTVRNQPQHF,TGTGCCAGTTCGACAGTACGCAATCAGCCCCAGCATTTT
15,TRBD1,few,TRBV7-9,TRBJ2-7,CASSSRDRVGYEQYF,TGTGCCAGCAGCTCTCGGGACAGGGTGGGATACGAGCAGTACTTC
14,TRBD1,NA,TRBV19,TRBJ1-3,CASSRQGSGNTIYF,TGTGCCAGTAGCCGACAGGGTTCTGGAAACACCATATATTTT
15,TRBD1,NA,TRBV7-9,TRBJ1-2,CASRDRDRGFDGYTF,TGTGCCAGCAGAGACCGGGACAGGGGGTTTGATGGCTACACCTTC
16,NA,NA,TRBV6-5,TRBJ1-1,CASSYSGYNRSPEAFF,TGTGCCAGCAGTTACTCGGGGTATAATAGAAGCCCTGAAGCTTTCTTT
13,TRBD1,NA,TRBV2,TRBJ1-2,CASSEVPGGGYTF,TGTGCCAGCAGTGAAGTACCAGGGGGAGGCTACACCTTC
14,NA,NA,TRBV27,TRBJ2-3,CASTPRRGGDTQYF,TGTGCCAGCACCCCTCGCAGGGGGGGAGATACGCAGTATTTT
16,TRBD1,NA,TRBV6-5,TRBJ2-7,CASSYAYRGPSYEQYF,TGTGCCAGCAGTTACGCCTACAGGGGGCCCTCCTACGAGCAGTACTTC
14,TRBD1,few,TRBV19,TRBJ1-1,CASTLTGKNTEAFF,TGTGCCAGTACCTTGACAGGGAAGAACACTGAAGCTTTCTTT
13,TRBD1,NA,TRBV18,TRBJ1-1,CASSPTGGTEAFF,TGTGCCAGCTCTCCAACAGGGGGCACTGAAGCTTTCTTT
15,NA,NA,TRBV28,TRBJ1-3,CASSFRDGSGNTIYF,TGTGCCAGCAGTTTCCGGGACGGCTCTGGAAACACCATATATTTT
14,NA,NA,TRBV5-1,TRBJ1-1,CASSSQGWHGEAFF,TGCGCCAGCAGCTCGCAGGGTTGGCACGGTGAAGCTTTCTTT
13,NA,NA,TRBV7-9,TRBJ1-6,CASSLVPGSPLHF,TGTGCCAGCAGCTTAGTACCGGGATCGCCCCTCCACTTT
14,TRBD2,NA,TRBV12-5,TRBJ2-3,CASGLGGSTDTQYF,TGTGCTAGTGGCCTCGGGGGGAGCACAGATACGCAGTATTTT
15,NA,NA,TRBV18,TRBJ2-2,CASSQEQGHTGELFF,TGTGCCAGCTCACAGGAGCAGGGACACACCGGGGAGCTGTTTTTT
14,TRBD2,NA,TRBV5-1,TRBJ2-7,CASSLVGTRGEQYF,TGCGCCAGCAGCTTGGTCGGGACTAGGGGCGAGCAGTACTTC
14,NA,NA,TRBV28,TRBJ2-3,CASSFGGSTDTQYF,TGTGCCAGCAGTTTCGGGGGTAGCACAGATACGCAGTATTTT
14,NA,NA,TRBV28,TRBJ2-1,CASRPAGTVSEQFF,TGTGCCAGCAGACCCGCCGGGACCGTATCTGAGCAGTTCTTC
17,NA,NA,TRBV7-9,TRBJ2-7,CASSPSRIQVPRGEQYF,TGTGCCAGCAGCCCCAGCCGCATACAGGTTCCGAGGGGCGAGCAGTACTTC
15,TRBD1,NA,TRBV18,TRBJ1-4,CASSPSGTENEKLFF,TGTGCCAGCTCCCCTTCCGGGACAGAAAATGAAAAACTGTTTTTT
16,NA,NA,TRBV7-6,TRBJ2-2,CASIPDGGRNTGELFF,TGTGCCAGCATCCCCGACGGGGGACGAAACACCGGGGAGCTGTTTTTT
14,NA,few,TRBV7-7,TRBJ2-6,CASSLSSGANVLTF,TGTGCCAGCAGCTTGTCATCTGGGGCCAACGTCCTGACTTTC
15,TRBD2,NA,TRBV18,TRBJ2-1,CASSPQTSGGKEQFF,TGTGCCAGCTCACCACAAACTAGCGGGGGGAAAGAGCAGTTCTTC
16,TRBD2,NA,TRBV7-3,TRBJ2-5,CASSSGLAGVGETQYF,TGTGCCAGCAGCTCGGGACTAGCGGGAGTTGGAGAGACCCAGTACTTC
14,NA,NA,TRBV7-9,TRBJ1-1,CVTQTDFMNTEAFF,TGTGTCACTCAGACAGACTTCATGAACACTGAAGCTTTCTTT
12,NA,NA,TRBV19,TRBJ2-2,CASSYSPGELFF,TGTGCCAGTAGCTACTCTCCCGGGGAGCTGTTTTTT
14,TRBD2,NA,TRBV28,TRBJ2-3,CASKRGLAGDTQYF,TGTGCCAGCAAACGGGGACTAGCGGGAGACACGCAGTATTTT
18,TRBD1,once,TRBV25-1,TRBJ1-2,CASSEYIGWGQGMGGYTF,TGTGCCAGCAGTGAATATATCGGCTGGGGACAGGGAATGGGTGGCTACACCTTC
15,TRBD1,NA,TRBV27,TRBJ1-5,CASSPFGTGNQPQHF,TGTGCCAGCAGTCCTTTTGGGACAGGGAATCAGCCCCAGCATTTT
14,NA,NA,TRBV7-3,TRBJ1-3,CASSLHGSGNTIYF,TGTGCCAGCAGCTTACACGGCTCTGGAAACACCATATATTTT
15,TRBD1,NA,TRBV7-2,TRBJ2-6,CASSLRQGVFNVLTF,TGTGCCAGCAGCTTACGACAGGGAGTTTTTAACGTCCTGACTTTC
12,NA,NA,TRBV29-1,TRBJ1-2,CSAGGFKDGYTF,TGCAGCGCCGGAGGCTTTAAGGATGGCTACACCTTC
15,TRBD1,NA,TRBV5-4,TRBJ2-7,CASSRGGTGPYEQYF,TGTGCCAGCAGCCGGGGCGGGACAGGGCCCTACGAGCAGTACTTC
15,NA,NA,TRBV6-5,TRBJ1-4,CASSRLGATNEKLFF,TGTGCCAGCAGTAGATTGGGGGCGACTAATGAAAAACTGTTTTTT
14,NA,NA,TRBV7-2,TRBJ2-7,CASSPAGTRYEQYF,TGTGCCAGCAGCCCCGCCGGGACTCGCTACGAGCAGTACTTC
14,NA,NA,TRBV29-1,TRBJ1-1,CSVSGDRVNTEAFF,TGCAGCGTATCGGGCGACAGAGTGAACACTGAAGCTTTCTTT